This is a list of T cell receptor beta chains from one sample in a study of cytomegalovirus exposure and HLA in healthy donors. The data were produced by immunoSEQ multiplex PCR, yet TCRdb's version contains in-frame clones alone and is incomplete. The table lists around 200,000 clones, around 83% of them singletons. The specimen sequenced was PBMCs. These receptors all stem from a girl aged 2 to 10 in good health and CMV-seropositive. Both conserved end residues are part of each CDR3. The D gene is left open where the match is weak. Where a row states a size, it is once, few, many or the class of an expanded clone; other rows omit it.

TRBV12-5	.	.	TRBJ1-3	TGTGCTAGTATGGCAGGGATTTGGGATTCTGGAAACACCATATATTTT	CASMAGIWDSGNTIYF
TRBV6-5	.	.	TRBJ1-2	TGTGCCAGCAGTCTGGCCTATGGCTACACCTTC	CASSLAYGYTF
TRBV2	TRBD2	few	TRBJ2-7	TGTGCCGTAGGGGGACTAGGCTACGAGCAGTACTTC	CAVGGLGYEQYF
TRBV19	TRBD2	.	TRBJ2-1	TGTGCCAGTAGTCCCCGTGGACTAGCGGGAGCCGACAATGAGCAGTTCTTC	CASSPRGLAGADNEQFF
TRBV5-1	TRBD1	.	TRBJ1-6	TGCGCCAGCAGCTCCGACAGGGGGGATAATTCACCCCTCCACTTT	CASSSDRGDNSPLHF
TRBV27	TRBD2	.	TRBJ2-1	TGTGCCAGCAGTACCACGAAGCGGGAGTTTTACAATGAGCAGTTCTTC	CASSTTKREFYNEQFF
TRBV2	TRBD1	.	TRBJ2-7	TGTGCCACAGGTGGGGACAGCCGAACCTACGAGCAGTACTTC	CATGGDSRTYEQYF
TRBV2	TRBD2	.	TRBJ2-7	TGTGCCAGCACCCGGGAGGGGAGGGTCGAGCTACAGTACTTC	CASTREGRVELQYF
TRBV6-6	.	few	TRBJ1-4	TGTGCCAGCAGTCACGTACCCGAGACAGAGAATGAAAAACTGTTTTTT	CASSHVPETENEKLFF
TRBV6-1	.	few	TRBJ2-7	TGTGCCAGCAGTGAAGCCAGCGGCGTTTCCTACGAGCAGTACTTC	CASSEASGVSYEQYF
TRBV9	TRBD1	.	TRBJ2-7	TGTGCCAGCAGCAACCTTCACAGGGGATCTCACGACGAGCAGTACTTC	CASSNLHRGSHDEQYF
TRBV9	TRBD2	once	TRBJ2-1	TGTGCCAGCTCGTCAGCGGGGACCCCCTACAATGAGCAGTTCTTC	CASSSAGTPYNEQFF
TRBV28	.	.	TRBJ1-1	TGTGCCAGCAGTTTTCAAGGGGTGGGGAACACTGAAGCTTTCTTT	CASSFQGVGNTEAFF
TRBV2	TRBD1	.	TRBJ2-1	TGTGCCAGCAGAGCCGGCCGGGACAGGGGTAGCGAGCAGTTCTTC	CASRAGRDRGSEQFF
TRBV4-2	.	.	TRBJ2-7	TGTGCCAGCAGCCAAGTGACACTAGTGGCGACCTACGAGCAGTACTTC	CASSQVTLVATYEQYF
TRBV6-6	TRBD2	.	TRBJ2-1	TGTGCCAGCAGTTACTCTTTTGGGACTAGGAATGAGCAGTTCTTC	CASSYSFGTRNEQFF
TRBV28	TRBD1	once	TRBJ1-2	TGTGCCAGCTCGACGGAGAAACAGGGGAAAAGTGGCTACACCTTC	CASSTEKQGKSGYTF
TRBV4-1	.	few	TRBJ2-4	TGCGCCAGCAGCCAAGTGGGAGGCAAAAACATTCAGTACTTC	CASSQVGGKNIQYF
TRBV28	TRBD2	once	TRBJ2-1	TGCAGTAGCGGGAGCTCCTACAATGAGCAGTTCTTC	CSSGSSYNEQFF
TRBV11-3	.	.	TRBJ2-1	TGTGCCAGCAGCTCTCGACAAGCCTACAATGAGCAGTTCTTC	CASSSRQAYNEQFF
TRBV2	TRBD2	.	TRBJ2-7	TGTGCCAGCAGTGAAGTCTCCCCGGGACTAGCGGGAGTCGAGCAGTACTTC	CASSEVSPGLAGVEQYF
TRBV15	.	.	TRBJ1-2	TGTGCCACCAGCAGAGATAATTCGACGGCAGGGCATGGCTACACCTTC	CATSRDNSTAGHGYTF
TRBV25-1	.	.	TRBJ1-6	TGTGCCAGCAGTGAATATAGCTATAATTCACCCCTCCACTTT	CASSEYSYNSPLHF
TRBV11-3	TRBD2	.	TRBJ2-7	TGTGCCAGCAGCTTAGACGCCGGGACTAGCGCCGACGAGCAGTACTTC	CASSLDAGTSADEQYF
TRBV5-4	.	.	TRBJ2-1	TGTGCCAGCAGCTTGTCCGGGGGACCCTACAATGAGCAGTTCTTC	CASSLSGGPYNEQFF
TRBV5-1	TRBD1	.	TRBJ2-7	TGCGCCAGCAGCGTGACAGGGCGCGAGCAGTACTTC	CASSVTGREQYF
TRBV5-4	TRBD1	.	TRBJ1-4	TGTGCCAGCAGCCCGGGACAGGGTACTAATGAAAAACTGTTTTTT	CASSPGQGTNEKLFF
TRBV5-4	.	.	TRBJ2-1	TGTGCCAGCAGCTTAATTCGAGCACGTACAGGGAGCAATGAGCAGTTCTTC	CASSLIRARTGSNEQFF
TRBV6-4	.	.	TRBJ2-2	TGTGCCAGCACGCCCGGGGGAGCGGCCGGGGAGCTGTTTTTT	CASTPGGAAGELFF
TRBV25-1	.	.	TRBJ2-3	TGTGCCAGCGGGGAGGTCGCAGATACGCAGTATTTT	CASGEVADTQYF
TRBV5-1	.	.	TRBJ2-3	TGCGCCAGCAGCTCTTCAGGGGGCACAGATACGCAGTATTTT	CASSSSGGTDTQYF
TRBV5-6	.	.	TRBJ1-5	TGTGCCAGCAGCTTATCTGGGGGCTTTAAGCCCCAGCATTTT	CASSLSGGFKPQHF
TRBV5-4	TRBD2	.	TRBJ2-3	TGTGCCAGCAGCTTTTCAGCGGGGGCGCCCACAGATACGCAGTATTTT	CASSFSAGAPTDTQYF
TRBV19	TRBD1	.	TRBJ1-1	TGTGCCAGTACCTTCAGGGGGCCAAAGGCGAACACTGAAGCTTTCTTT	CASTFRGPKANTEAFF
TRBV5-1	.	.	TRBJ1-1	TGCGCCAGCAGCTTGGCCGGGGGGGTAGTCACTGAAGCTTTCTTT	CASSLAGGVVTEAFF
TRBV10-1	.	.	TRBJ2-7	TGCGCCAGCAGTGAGAAATCGGGCAGGGTCATTTCGGAGCAGTACTTC	CASSEKSGRVISEQYF
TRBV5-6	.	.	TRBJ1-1	TGTGCCAGCAGCCTAAGACAGTCCTTGCCTGAAGCTTTCTTT	CASSLRQSLPEAFF
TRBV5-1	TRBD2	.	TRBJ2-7	TGCGCCAGCAGCCCTGGGACTAGCGGGAACTCCTACGAGCAGTACTTC	CASSPGTSGNSYEQYF
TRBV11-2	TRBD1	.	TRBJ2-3	TGTGCCAGCAGCTTAAGGCAGGGGGCAATAGATACGCAGTATTTT	CASSLRQGAIDTQYF
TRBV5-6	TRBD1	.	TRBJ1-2	TGTGCCAGCAGCAGACAGGGACCTCGTGGCTACACCTTC	CASSRQGPRGYTF
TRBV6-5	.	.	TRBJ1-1	TGTGCCAGCAGGAACGGGGGGGTGGATTACACTGAAGCTTTCTTT	CASRNGGVDYTEAFF
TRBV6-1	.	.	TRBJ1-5	TGTGCCAGCAGTGAAGATAGCAGGCCGGGCGGGCTCGGGCAGCCCCAGCATTTT	CASSEDSRPGGLGQPQHF
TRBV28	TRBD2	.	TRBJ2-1	TGTGCCAGCAGTTTCACTAGCGGGGTGAGAAATGAGCAGTTCTTC	CASSFTSGVRNEQFF
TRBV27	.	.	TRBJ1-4	TGTGCCAGCAAGTTGATCGGGGATGAAAAACTGTTTTTT	CASKLIGDEKLFF
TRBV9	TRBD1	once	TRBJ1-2	TGTGCCAGCAGCCCCAGCAGGGGGGCTAACTATGGCTACACCTTC	CASSPSRGANYGYTF
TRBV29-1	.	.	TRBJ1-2	TGCAGCTCGGTAGGAGACGGTCGCTACACCTTC	CSSVGDGRYTF
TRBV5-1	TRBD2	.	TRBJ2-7	TGCGCCAGCAGCCCCGCGGGAGCTCGATACGAGCAGTACTTC	CASSPAGARYEQYF
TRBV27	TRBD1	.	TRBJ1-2	TGTGCCAGCAGTTTGGAGGGGGCATATGGCTACACCTTC	CASSLEGAYGYTF
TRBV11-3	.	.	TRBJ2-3	TGTGCCAGCAGCTTAGGGGCAGTTGGAGATACGCAGTATTTT	CASSLGAVGDTQYF
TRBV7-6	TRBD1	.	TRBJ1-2	TGTGCCAGCAGCTCGATGACAGGGTCTAACTATGGCTACACCTTC	CASSSMTGSNYGYTF
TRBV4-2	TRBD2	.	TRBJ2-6	TGTGCCAGCAGCCAAGAGGGGACTAGGAGCTCTGGGGCCAACGTCCTGACTTTC	CASSQEGTRSSGANVLTF
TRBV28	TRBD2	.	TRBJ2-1	TGTGCCAGCAGTTTAGCGGGAGAGTACAATGAGCAGTTCTTC	CASSLAGEYNEQFF
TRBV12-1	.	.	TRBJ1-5	TGTGCCAGCAGCTTTGGTGCCGGGCCCCAGCATTTT	CASSFGAGPQHF
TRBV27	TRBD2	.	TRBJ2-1	TGTGCCAGCAGTTTAGGTTCCGGACTAGCGGGAGGTCGACGCTTCTACAATGAGCAGTTCTTC	CASSLGSGLAGGRRFYNEQFF
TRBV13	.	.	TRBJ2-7	TGTGCCAGCAGCCCAAGCGGATTGGGCTACGAGCAGTACTTC	CASSPSGLGYEQYF